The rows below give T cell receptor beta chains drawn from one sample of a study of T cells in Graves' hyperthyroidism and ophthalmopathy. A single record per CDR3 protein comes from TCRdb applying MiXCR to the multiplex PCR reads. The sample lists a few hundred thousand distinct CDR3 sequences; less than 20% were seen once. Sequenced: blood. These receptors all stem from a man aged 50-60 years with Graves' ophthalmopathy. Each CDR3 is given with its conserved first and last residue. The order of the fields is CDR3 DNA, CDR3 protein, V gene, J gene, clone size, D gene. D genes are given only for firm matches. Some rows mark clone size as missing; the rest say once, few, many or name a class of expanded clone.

cdr3_nt: TGTGCCTGGAGTGATGGAAACAATCAGCCCCAGCATTTT
cdr3_aa: CAWSDGNNQPQHF
v_call: TRBV30
j_call: TRBJ1-5
clone_size: many
d_call: -

cdr3_nt: TGTGCCAGCAGCCCGACAGGGGGCGGAGAGACCCAGTACTTC
cdr3_aa: CASSPTGGGETQYF
v_call: TRBV4-2
j_call: TRBJ2-5
clone_size: few
d_call: TRBD1

cdr3_nt: TGCGCCAGCAGCCAAGACACCCCCCTAGGATACAATGAGCAGTTCTTC
cdr3_aa: CASSQDTPLGYNEQFF
v_call: TRBV4-1
j_call: TRBJ2-1
clone_size: many
d_call: -

cdr3_nt: TGCGCCAGCAGCGCAAACCCCGGGACAGGGATCCCGTACGAGCAGTACTTC
cdr3_aa: CASSANPGTGIPYEQYF
v_call: TRBV5-1
j_call: TRBJ2-7
clone_size: few
d_call: TRBD1

cdr3_nt: TGTGCCAGCAGCTTCGGCAGGGGAGATCAGCCCCAGCATTTT
cdr3_aa: CASSFGRGDQPQHF
v_call: TRBV11-2
j_call: TRBJ1-5
clone_size: -
d_call: -

cdr3_nt: TGTGCCAGCAGCCCTATTGGGGGGACAGGGGGCTTAGGCACTGAAGCTTTCTTT
cdr3_aa: CASSPIGGTGGLGTEAFF
v_call: TRBV6-1
j_call: TRBJ1-1
clone_size: -
d_call: TRBD1

cdr3_nt: TGCGCCAGCAGCTTGGGGCCAGGGAGCAAAAACATTCAGTACTTC
cdr3_aa: CASSLGPGSKNIQYF
v_call: TRBV5-1
j_call: TRBJ2-4
clone_size: -
d_call: -

cdr3_nt: TGTGCCAGCAGTCCCTACCCGACAGGGTCCTACGAGCAGTACTTC
cdr3_aa: CASSPYPTGSYEQYF
v_call: TRBV6-1
j_call: TRBJ2-7
clone_size: -
d_call: TRBD1

cdr3_nt: TGCAGCGATAGAGTGAACACTGAAGCTTTCTTT
cdr3_aa: CSDRVNTEAFF
v_call: TRBV29-1
j_call: TRBJ1-1
clone_size: -
d_call: -

cdr3_nt: TGTGCCACCAGTGACGCCACTAGCGGCAACAGCTCCTACGAGCAGTACTTC
cdr3_aa: CATSDATSGNSSYEQYF
v_call: TRBV24-1
j_call: TRBJ2-7
clone_size: many
d_call: TRBD2

cdr3_nt: TGTGCCAGCGCAATAACAGGGGACAATCAGCCCCAGCATTTT
cdr3_aa: CASAITGDNQPQHF
v_call: TRBV6-1
j_call: TRBJ1-5
clone_size: few
d_call: TRBD1

cdr3_nt: TGTGCCAGCTCAGATACGAAGGGAGTGAACACTGAAGCTTTCTTT
cdr3_aa: CASSDTKGVNTEAFF
v_call: TRBV18
j_call: TRBJ1-1
clone_size: -
d_call: -

cdr3_nt: TGTGCCAGCAGCCTAGGGACAGTAAACGAGCAGTACTTC
cdr3_aa: CASSLGTVNEQYF
v_call: TRBV12-3/TRBV12-4
j_call: TRBJ2-7
clone_size: many
d_call: TRBD1

cdr3_nt: TGTGCCGCATCCGGGACTAGCGGGGAGCAGTACTTC
cdr3_aa: CAASGTSGEQYF
v_call: TRBV24-1
j_call: TRBJ2-7
clone_size: -
d_call: TRBD2